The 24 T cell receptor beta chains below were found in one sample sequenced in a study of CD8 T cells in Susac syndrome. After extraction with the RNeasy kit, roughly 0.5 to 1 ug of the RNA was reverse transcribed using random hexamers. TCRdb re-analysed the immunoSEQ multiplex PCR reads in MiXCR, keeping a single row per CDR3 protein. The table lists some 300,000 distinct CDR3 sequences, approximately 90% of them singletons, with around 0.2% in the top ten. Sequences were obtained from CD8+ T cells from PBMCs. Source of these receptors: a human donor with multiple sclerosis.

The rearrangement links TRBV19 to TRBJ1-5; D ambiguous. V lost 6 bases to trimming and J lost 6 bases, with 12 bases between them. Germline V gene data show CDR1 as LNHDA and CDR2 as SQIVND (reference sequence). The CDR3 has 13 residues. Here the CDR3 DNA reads TGTGCCAGTAGCAAAAAGATGGGTCAGCCCCAGCATTTT. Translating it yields CASSKKMGQPQHF.

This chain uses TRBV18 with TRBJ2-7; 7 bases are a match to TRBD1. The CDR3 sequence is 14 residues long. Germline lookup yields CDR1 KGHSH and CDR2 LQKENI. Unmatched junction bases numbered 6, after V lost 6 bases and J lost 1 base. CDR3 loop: CASSVTGASYEQYF. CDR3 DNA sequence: TGTGCCAGCTCGGTCACAGGGGCGTCCTACGAGCAGTACTTC.

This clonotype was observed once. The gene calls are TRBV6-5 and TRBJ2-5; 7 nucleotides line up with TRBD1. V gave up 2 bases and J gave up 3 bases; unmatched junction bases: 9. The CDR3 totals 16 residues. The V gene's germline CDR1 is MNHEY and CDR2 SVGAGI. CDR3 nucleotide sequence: TGTGCCAGCAGTTACCTGGGACAGACTCCTGAAGAGACCCAGTACTTC. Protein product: CASSYLGQTPEETQYF.

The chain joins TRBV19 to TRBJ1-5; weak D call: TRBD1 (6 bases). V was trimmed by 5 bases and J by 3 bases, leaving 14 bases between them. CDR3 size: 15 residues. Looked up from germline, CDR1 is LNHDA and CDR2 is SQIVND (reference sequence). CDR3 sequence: CASSPFGGPNQPQHF. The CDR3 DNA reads TGTGCCAGTAGTCCGTTCGGGGGCCCCAATCAGCCCCAGCATTTT.

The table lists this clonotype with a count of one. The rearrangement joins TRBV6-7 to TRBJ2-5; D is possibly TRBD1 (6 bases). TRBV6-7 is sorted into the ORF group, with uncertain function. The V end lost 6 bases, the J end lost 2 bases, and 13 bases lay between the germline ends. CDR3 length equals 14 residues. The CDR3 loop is CASSSRQAQETQYF. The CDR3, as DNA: TGTGCCAGCAGCTCTCGACAGGCACAAGAGACCCAGTACTTC.

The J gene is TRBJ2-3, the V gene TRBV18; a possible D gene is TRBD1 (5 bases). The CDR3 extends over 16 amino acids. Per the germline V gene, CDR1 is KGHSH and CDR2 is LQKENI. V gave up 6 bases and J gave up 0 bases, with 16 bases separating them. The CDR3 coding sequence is TGTGCCAGCTCCCATACGGACACGGTTAGCACAGATACGCAGTATTTT. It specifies CASSHTDTVSTDTQYF.

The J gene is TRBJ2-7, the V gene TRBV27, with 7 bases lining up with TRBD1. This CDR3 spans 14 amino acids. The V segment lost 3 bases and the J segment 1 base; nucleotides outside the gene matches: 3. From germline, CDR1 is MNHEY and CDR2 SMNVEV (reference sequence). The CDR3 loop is CASSFATGSYEQYF. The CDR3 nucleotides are TGTGCCAGCAGTTTCGCGACAGGGTCCTACGAGCAGTACTTC.

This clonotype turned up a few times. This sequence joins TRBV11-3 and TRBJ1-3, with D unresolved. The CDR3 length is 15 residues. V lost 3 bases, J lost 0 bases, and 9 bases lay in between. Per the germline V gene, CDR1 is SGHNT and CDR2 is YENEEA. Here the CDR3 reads CASSFVQPSGNTIYF. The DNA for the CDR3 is TGTGCCAGCAGCTTTGTACAGCCCTCTGGAAACACCATATATTTT.

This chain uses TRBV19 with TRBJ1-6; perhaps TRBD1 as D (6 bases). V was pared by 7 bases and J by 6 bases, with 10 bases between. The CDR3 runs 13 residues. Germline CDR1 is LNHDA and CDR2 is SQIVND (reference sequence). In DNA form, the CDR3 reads TGTGCCAGTAAGGGGGAATTTAATTCACCCCTCCACTTT. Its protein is CASKGEFNSPLHF.

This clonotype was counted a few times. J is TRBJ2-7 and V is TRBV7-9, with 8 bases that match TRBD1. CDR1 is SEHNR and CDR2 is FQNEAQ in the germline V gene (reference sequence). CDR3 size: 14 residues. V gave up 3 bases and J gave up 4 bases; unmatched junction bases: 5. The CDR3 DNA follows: TGTGCCAGCAGCTTTGTCAGGACAGGGTACGAGCAGTACTTC. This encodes CASSFVRTGYEQYF.

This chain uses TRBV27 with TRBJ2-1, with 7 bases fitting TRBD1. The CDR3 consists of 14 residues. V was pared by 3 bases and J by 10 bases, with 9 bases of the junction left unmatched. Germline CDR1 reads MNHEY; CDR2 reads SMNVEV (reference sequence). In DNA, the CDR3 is TGTGCCAGCAGTTTGGTGGGACAGTCAGGGGAGCAGTTCTTC. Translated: CASSLVGQSGEQFF.

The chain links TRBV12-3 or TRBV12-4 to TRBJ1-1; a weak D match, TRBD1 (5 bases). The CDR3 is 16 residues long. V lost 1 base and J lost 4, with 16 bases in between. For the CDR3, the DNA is TGTGCCAGCAGTTTAGTTGGGGCTAACGGTGTCACTGAAGCTTTCTTT. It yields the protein CASSLVGANGVTEAFF.

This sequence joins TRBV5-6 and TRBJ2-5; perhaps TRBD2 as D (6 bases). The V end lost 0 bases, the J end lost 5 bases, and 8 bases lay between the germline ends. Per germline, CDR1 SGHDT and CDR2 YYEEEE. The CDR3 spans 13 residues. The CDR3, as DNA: TGTGCCAGCAGCTTGGAGAGCGGGGAGACCCAGTACTTC. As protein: CASSLESGETQYF.

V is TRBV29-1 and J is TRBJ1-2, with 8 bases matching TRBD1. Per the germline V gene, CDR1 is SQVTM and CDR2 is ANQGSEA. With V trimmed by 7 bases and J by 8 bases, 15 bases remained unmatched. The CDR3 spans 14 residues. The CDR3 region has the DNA TGCAGCGCCCTCTCGGGGACAGGAAGTCGGGGCTACACCTTC. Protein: CSALSGTGSRGYTF.

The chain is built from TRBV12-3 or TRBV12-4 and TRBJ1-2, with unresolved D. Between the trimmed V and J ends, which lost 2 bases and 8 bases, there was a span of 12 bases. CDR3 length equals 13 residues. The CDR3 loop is CASSLNPLRGYTF. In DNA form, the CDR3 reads TGTGCCAGCAGTTTAAATCCTCTGCGGGGCTACACCTTC.

This chain's CDR3 is CASSAGAETYGYTF. CDR3 bases: TGTGCCAGTAGTGCAGGGGCGGAAACCTATGGCTACACCTTC. The V gene is TRBV19, the J gene TRBJ1-2; TRBD1 might be the D (6 bases). Germline CDR1 and CDR2: LNHDA and SQIVND (reference sequence). The V and J ends lost 5 bases and 4 bases respectively, with 14 bases between them. The CDR3 runs 14 residues.

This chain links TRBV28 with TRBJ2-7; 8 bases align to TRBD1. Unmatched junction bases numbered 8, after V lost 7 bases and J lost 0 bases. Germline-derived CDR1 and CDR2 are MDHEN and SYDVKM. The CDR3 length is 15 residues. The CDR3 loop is CASTQGDRSSYEQYF. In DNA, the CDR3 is TGTGCCAGCACCCAAGGGGACAGGAGCTCCTACGAGCAGTACTTC.

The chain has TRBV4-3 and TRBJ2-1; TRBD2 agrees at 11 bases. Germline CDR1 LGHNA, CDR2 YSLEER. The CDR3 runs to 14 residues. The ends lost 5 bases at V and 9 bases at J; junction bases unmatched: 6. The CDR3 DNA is TGCGCCAGCAGCAGCGGGACTAGCGGTGCTGAGCAGTTCTTC. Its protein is CASSSGTSGAEQFF.

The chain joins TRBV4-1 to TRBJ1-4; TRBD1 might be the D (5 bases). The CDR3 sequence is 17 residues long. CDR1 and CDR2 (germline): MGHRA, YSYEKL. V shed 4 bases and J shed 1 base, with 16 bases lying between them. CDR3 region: CASSPGWGGVTNEKLFF. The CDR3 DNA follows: TGCGCCAGCAGCCCTGGATGGGGCGGGGTAACTAATGAAAAACTGTTTTTT.

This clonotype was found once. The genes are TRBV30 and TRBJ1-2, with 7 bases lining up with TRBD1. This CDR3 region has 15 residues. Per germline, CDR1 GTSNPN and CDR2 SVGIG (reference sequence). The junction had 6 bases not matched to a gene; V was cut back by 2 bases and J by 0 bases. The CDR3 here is CAWSPPGQPNYGYTF. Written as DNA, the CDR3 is TGTGCCTGGAGTCCACCGGGACAGCCTAACTATGGCTACACCTTC.

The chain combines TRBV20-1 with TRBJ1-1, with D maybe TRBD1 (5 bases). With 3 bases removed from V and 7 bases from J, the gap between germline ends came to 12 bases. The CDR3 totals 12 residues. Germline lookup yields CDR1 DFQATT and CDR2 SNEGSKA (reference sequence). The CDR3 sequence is CSARSRGVEAFF. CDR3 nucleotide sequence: TGCAGTGCTAGGTCACGAGGGGTTGAAGCTTTCTTT.

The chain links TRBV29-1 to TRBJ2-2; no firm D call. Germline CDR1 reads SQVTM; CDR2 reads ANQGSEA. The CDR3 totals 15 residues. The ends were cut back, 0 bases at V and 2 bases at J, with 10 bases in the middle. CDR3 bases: TGCAGCGTTGAAGATTGGGTTGGAAACACCGGGGAGCTGTTTTTT. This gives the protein CSVEDWVGNTGELFF.

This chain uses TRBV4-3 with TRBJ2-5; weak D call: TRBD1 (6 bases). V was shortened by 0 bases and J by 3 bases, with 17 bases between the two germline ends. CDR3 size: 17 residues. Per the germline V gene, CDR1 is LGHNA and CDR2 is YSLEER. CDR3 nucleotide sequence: TGCGCCAGCAGCCAAGATCTATGGGACACTACTAAAGAGACCCAGTACTTC. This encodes CASSQDLWDTTKETQYF.

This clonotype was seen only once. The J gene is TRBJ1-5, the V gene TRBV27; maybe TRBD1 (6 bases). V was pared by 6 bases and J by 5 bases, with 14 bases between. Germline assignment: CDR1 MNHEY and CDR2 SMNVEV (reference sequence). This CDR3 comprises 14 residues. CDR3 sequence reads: CASSKQGTDQPQHF. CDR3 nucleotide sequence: TGTGCCAGCAGCAAACAGGGAACGGATCAGCCCCAGCATTTT.